The rows below give T cell receptor beta chains drawn from one sample of a study of T cell changes during pregnancy in multiple sclerosis. Assay: immunoSEQ multiplex PCR; the TCRdb copy retains only in-frame clones and omits some. Counted here are approximately 83,000 clones, around 93% occurring once; the ten biggest clones make up approximately 4.7%. Specimen: peripheral blood, collected in the first trimester of pregnancy. Every receptor here comes from a female donor with multiple sclerosis, enrolled in a pregnancy study. The CDR3 runs from the conserved cysteine through the conserved F or W. D genes are given only for firm matches. Rows give clone size only sometimes, using once, few, many, or a class for an expanded clone.

V	D	J	size	DNA	CDR3
TRBV14	.	TRBJ2-2	.	TGTGCCAGCAGCCACGTTACCGGGGAGCTGTTTTTT	CASSHVTGELFF
TRBV6-6	.	TRBJ1-5	.	TGTGCCAGCAGTTACGGCCAAGACAGGCTCACGCAGCCCCAGCATTTT	CASSYGQDRLTQPQHF
TRBV5-1	TRBD1	TRBJ1-4	once	TGCGCCAGCAGCGAAACAGGGGGCCAGTCAACTAATGAAAAACTGTTTTTT	CASSETGGQSTNEKLFF
TRBV4-1	.	TRBJ1-6	.	TGCGCCAGCAGCCAAGCGCGACAGAAGTCACCCCTCCACTTT	CASSQARQKSPLHF
TRBV5-5	.	TRBJ2-1	.	TGTGCCAGCAGCTTGGTCACACAGCAGTTCTTC	CASSLVTQQFF
TRBV2	.	TRBJ1-1	.	TGTGCCAGCAGCGATCTGGGAGACATGAACACTGAAGCTTTCTTT	CASSDLGDMNTEAFF
TRBV19	.	TRBJ2-7	.	TGTGCCAGTAGTATCGGTCCCGTAGGGCCAGGGACCTACGAGCAGTACTTC	CASSIGPVGPGTYEQYF
TRBV5-6	.	TRBJ1-2	.	TGTGCCAGCAGCCCCGATCGGGGGGTCGACTATGGCTACACCTTC	CASSPDRGVDYGYTF
TRBV13	TRBD2	TRBJ2-3	.	TGTGCCAGCAGCCCAAGACGGGGGGCAGATACGCAGTATTTT	CASSPRRGADTQYF
TRBV7-6	.	TRBJ1-4	.	TGTGCCAGCAGCTTAGAAGGGGGTAGGAGCGAAAAACTGTTTTTT	CASSLEGGRSEKLFF
TRBV30	TRBD1	TRBJ1-2	.	TGTGCCTGGAGTGGGACAGGGGAAAAAAACTATGGCTACACCTTC	CAWSGTGEKNYGYTF
TRBV9	.	TRBJ1-3	.	TGTGCCAGCAGCTATGGAAACACCATATATTTT	CASSYGNTIYF
TRBV7-7	.	TRBJ2-3	.	TGTGCTAGCAGCCTAACAGGATCAGATACGCAGTATTTT	CASSLTGSDTQYF
TRBV27	.	TRBJ1-5	.	TGTGCCAGCAGTCCAATATCGGGACACCCTTATAGCAATCAGCCCCAGCATTTT	CASSPISGHPYSNQPQHF
TRBV6-1	TRBD2	TRBJ2-1	once	TGTGCCAGCAGTGAGACTAGCGGGGGGTACAATGAGCAGTTCTTC	CASSETSGGYNEQFF
TRBV7-3	.	TRBJ2-1	.	TGTGCCAGCAGCTTAGGGGGGGCTGGTGGTGAGCAGTTCTTC	CASSLGGAGGEQFF
TRBV9	.	TRBJ1-1	.	TGTGCCAGCAGCGTGGGGGGAAGGAACACTGAAGCTTTCTTT	CASSVGGRNTEAFF
TRBV9	TRBD1	TRBJ1-5	.	TGTGCCAGCAGCAGGGACAGGGGAGGGGGTCAGCCCCAGCATTTT	CASSRDRGGGQPQHF
TRBV6-1	.	TRBJ1-3	.	TGTGCCAGCAGTGAAGCGTCGAACAGGCCTGGAAACACCATATATTTT	CASSEASNRPGNTIYF
TRBV27	TRBD2	TRBJ2-7	.	TGTGCCAGCAGTTTGTCTAGCGGGGGGCTCTCGGTCGAGCAGTACTTC	CASSLSSGGLSVEQYF
TRBV6-1	.	TRBJ1-2	.	TGTGCCAGCAGTCAAACAGGGTTGAACTATGGCTACACCTTC	CASSQTGLNYGYTF
TRBV12-5	.	TRBJ1-6	.	TGTGCTAGTGGTTTGGCCACAGGGAATTTATTTTTCGGGGAGAATAATTCACCCCTCCACTTT	CASGLATGNLFFGENNSPLHF
TRBV11-2	.	TRBJ1-4	.	TGTGCCAGCAGCCCCCCGGGGGAAAAACTGTTTTTT	CASSPPGEKLFF
TRBV4-1	.	TRBJ2-5	.	TGCGCCAGCAGCCAAGATTCGGAGGAGACCCAGTACTTC	CASSQDSEETQYF
TRBV7-3	.	TRBJ1-3	.	TGTGCCAGCAGCCCCGCGAGCTCTGGAAACACCATATATTTT	CASSPASSGNTIYF
TRBV2	TRBD2	TRBJ2-3	.	TGTGCCAGCAGTACCTTTAGACTAGCGGGGGACACAGATACGCAGTATTTT	CASSTFRLAGDTDTQYF
TRBV7-9	.	TRBJ1-1	.	TGTGCCAGCAGCTTTGGGGGGGACACTGAAGCTTTCTTT	CASSFGGDTEAFF
TRBV6-5	.	TRBJ2-5	.	TGTGCCAGCACATACCTTGGGTCCGGGGAGACCCAGTACTTC	CASTYLGSGETQYF
TRBV2	.	TRBJ1-2	.	TGTGCCAGCAGTGTCAGGAACTATGGCTACACCTTC	CASSVRNYGYTF
TRBV29-1	.	TRBJ1-4	.	TGCAGCGTTCTTCTAACTAATGAAAAACTGTTTTTT	CSVLLTNEKLFF
TRBV15	.	TRBJ1-5	.	TGTGCCACCAGCAGGGCCAGGGGCAATCAGCCCCAGCATTTT	CATSRARGNQPQHF
TRBV2	.	TRBJ1-5	.	TGTGCCAGCAGCGTCTCTAGCAATCAGCCCCAGCATTTT	CASSVSSNQPQHF
TRBV9	TRBD2	TRBJ2-3	.	TGTGCCAGCAGCCTCCTCGGGACTAGCGGGGGGCTTGGCACAGATACGCAGTATTTT	CASSLLGTSGGLGTDTQYF
TRBV27	.	TRBJ1-5	once	TGTGCCAGCAGTTATTCGGGGTCTAATCAGCCCCAGCATTTT	CASSYSGSNQPQHF
TRBV7-2	.	TRBJ2-1	.	TGTGCCAGCAGCCGGGAGGGACAGGGCGACAATGAGCAGTTCTTC	CASSREGQGDNEQFF
TRBV18	TRBD2	TRBJ2-7	.	TGTGCCAGCTCAGCGACTAGCGGGGTCTCCTACGAGCAGTACTTC	CASSATSGVSYEQYF
TRBV7-3	TRBD1	TRBJ1-1	.	TGTGCCAGCAGCCGGACAGGGTTGGGCACTGAAGCTTTCTTT	CASSRTGLGTEAFF
TRBV7-3	.	TRBJ2-2	.	TGTGCCAGCAGCTTAACTCTGGGAGGCCGGGGGGCCACCGGGGAGCTGTTTTTT	CASSLTLGGRGATGELFF
TRBV10-1	TRBD1	TRBJ2-1	.	TGCGCCAGCAGTGAGCCCGGACAGGGGGCTAACAATGAGCAGTTCTTC	CASSEPGQGANNEQFF
TRBV5-5	TRBD1	TRBJ1-2	.	TGTGCCAGCAGCTTGGACAGGGGTAGAGAAGGCTACACCTTC	CASSLDRGREGYTF
TRBV2	.	TRBJ1-1	.	TGTGCCAGCAGTGATAGGACAGTGAACACTGAAGCTTTCTTT	CASSDRTVNTEAFF
TRBV10-1	.	TRBJ2-7	once	TGCGCCAGCAGTGCACAGGGACGCGAGCAGTACTTC	CASSAQGREQYF